The present T cell receptor (beta chain) was sequenced within a study of blood T cells in healthy people across ages. Overall study context: In model experiments, template switching was able to capture about one barcoded beta molecule for every two T cells that were present.

Study-level findings and limits: As age increased, TCR beta diversity per million T cells fell in a roughly linear fashion. Naive CD4+ cell counts and diversity both ran higher in long-lived than in aged donors.

The V gene end was trimmed by 7 bases and the J gene end by 6 bases; junction bases not matched to a gene: 12. Per the germline V gene, CDR1 is SGHRS and CDR2 is YFSETQ. This CDR3 has 15 amino acids. With regard to this clonotype: Its antigen remains unidentified.

Isolating PBMCs gave at least 6.5 million of these cells per sample. Combining a sample-barcoded 5' primer with a J-beta primer mix, a second PCR ran for roughly 6 to 12 cycles. Via MiXCR, TCRdb re-called the 5' RACE reads, giving one row per CDR3 protein. The sample has about 1,500,000 distinct CDR3 sequences, roughly 40% seen once; the top ten hold less than 8%. The chain employs TRBV5-1 and TRBJ2-1; TRBD1 matches at 8 bases. The sequenced sample consisted of blood. The clonotype originates from a woman aged 18-35 years in good health. The CDR3 DNA reads TGCGCCAGCTCGTCCGACAGGGGAGAAGGCAATGAGCAGTTCTTC. Translating it yields CASSSDRGEGNEQFF.